Below, one T cell receptor beta chain is given with its context. The data belong to a study of blood T cell repertoires in COVID-19. Study information: T cells, B-cell-depleted T cells, or PBMCs provided the cDNA or gDNA that served as material.

Trimming cost V 2 bases and J 0 bases, with 9 bases left between them. Germline V gene sequence: CDR1 SGHDT, CDR2 YYEEEE. The length of the CDR3 is 14 residues. Methods used by the authors: Researchers report that nucleated cell counts were estimated from reference gene primer amplification. The data were produced by immunoSEQ multiplex PCR, yet TCRdb's version contains in-frame clones alone and is incomplete. D and trimming were read from the DNA, whereas the V and J calls and clone size are those reported in that table. The data hold roughly 74,000 clones, with around 88% observed a single time. This rearrangement joins TRBV5-6 to TRBJ2-7, with D possibly TRBD2 on 7 matching bases. Material for sequencing was peripheral blood. This sequence was found in a woman aged 80 or over with active or convalescent COVID-19. Here the CDR3 DNA reads TGTGCCAGCAGCTTCGGGGGGCCCTCCTACGAGCAGTACTTC. Its translation is CASSFGGPSYEQYF.